One sample yielded the 11 T cell receptor beta chains listed below, sequenced in a study of cytomegalovirus exposure and HLA in healthy donors. The PCR ran on 60 Vbeta and 13 Jbeta primers. Libraries were prepared by immunoSEQ multiplex PCR; TCRdb keeps only in-frame clonotypes and omits some of them. The table has fewer than 150,000 clones, roughly four fifths seen once. The specimen sequenced was PBMCs. The receptors were gathered from a man in his thirties or forties in good health and CMV-seronegative.

This chain links TRBV2 with TRBJ2-5; weak D call: TRBD2 (6 bases). The V and J ends lost 5 bases and 5 bases respectively, with 9 bases between them. Germline CDR1 and CDR2: SNHLY and FYNNEI. CDR3 length: 12 amino acids. The CDR3 sequence: CASSPGEETQYF. The CDR3, as DNA: TGTGCCAGCAGTCCGGGGGAGGAGACCCAGTACTTC.

V gene TRBV11-2 combines with J gene TRBJ2-5; D is unclear. The CDR3 consists of 12 residues. V lost 0 bases to trimming and J lost 5 bases, with 4 bases between them. Germline CDR1 SGHAT, CDR2 FQNNGV. CDR3 in DNA: TGTGCCAGCAGCTTAGATCGTGAGACCCAGTACTTC. Protein product: CASSLDRETQYF.

This chain connects TRBV7-2 to TRBJ1-1; D is undetermined. Germline CDR1 and CDR2: SGHTA and FQGNSA. The CDR3 is 15 amino acids. V lost 3 bases, J lost 0 bases, and 11 bases lay in between. The CDR3 protein is CASSFSQALNTEAFF. The CDR3 DNA follows: TGTGCCAGCAGCTTTTCCCAGGCACTGAACACTGAAGCTTTCTTT.

This clone has only one observation. V and J are TRBV4-2 and TRBJ2-7, with a possible D match to TRBD2 (6 bases). The length of the CDR3 is 15 residues. Trimming left V 1 base short and J 6 bases short, with 16 bases between. Germline V gene lookup returns CDR1 LGHNA and CDR2 YNFKEQ. CDR3 DNA sequence: TGTGCCAGCAGCCAAGTGGGGACTTCGGGCGCCGAGCAGTACTTC. As protein: CASSQVGTSGAEQYF.

This clone showed up just once. The rearrangement links TRBV30 to TRBJ2-3; TRBD2 matches 8 bases. The junction had 6 bases not matched to a gene; V was cut back by 1 base and J by 6 bases. The CDR3 covers 14 residues. The germline V gene encodes CDR1 GTSNPN and CDR2 SVGIG (reference sequence). DNA for the CDR3: TGTGCCTGGAGTGAGCGGGGGCCAACGGATACGCAGTATTTT. It specifies CAWSERGPTDTQYF.

The CDR3 DNA sequence: TGTGCCAGCAGCTTATTACCCGCCGGCGGGGAGACCCAGTACTTC. This sequence encodes CASSLLPAGGETQYF. The J gene is TRBJ2-5, the V gene TRBV7-9, with TRBD2 as a possible D gene (5 bases). Between the trimmed V and J ends, which lost 2 bases and 5 bases, there was a span of 15 bases. This CDR3 region has 15 residues. Looked up from germline, CDR1 is SEHNR and CDR2 is FQNEAQ (reference sequence).

J is TRBJ2-1 and V is TRBV10-3; 9 bases match TRBD1. This CDR3 is 18 amino acids long. Germline assignment: CDR1 ENHRY and CDR2 SYGVKD. Trimming removed 5 bases from V and 0 bases from J; junction bases left unmatched: 11. CDR3 DNA: TGTGCCATCAGTCCGGGACAGGGACTTTACAACTCCTACAATGAGCAGTTCTTC. This encodes CAISPGQGLYNSYNEQFF.

The J gene is TRBJ1-5, the V gene TRBV18; TRBD1 aligns across 9 bases. CDR1 is KGHSH, CDR2 LQKENI, per germline. After removal of 3 bases from V and 3 bases from J, the junction contained 9 bases not matched to a gene. CDR3 length: 17 residues. The CDR3 region is CASSPAGTGRSNQPQHF. CDR3 bases: TGTGCCAGCTCACCGGCCGGGACAGGGCGGTCCAATCAGCCCCAGCATTTT.

The chain employs TRBV13 and TRBJ1-2; D not resolved. The length of the CDR3 is 13 residues. Germline V CDR1 and CDR2: PRHDT, FYEKMQ (reference sequence). Trimming removed 5 bases at V and 4 bases at J, with 11 bases between. The CDR3 bases are TGTGCCAGCAGCCCGGTTAGATCCTATGGCTACACCTTC. Protein sequence: CASSPVRSYGYTF.

The chain joins TRBV18 to TRBJ1-1; D is unclear. The CDR3 is made up of 11 amino acids. V lost 4 bases and J lost 8, with 8 bases in between. The germline CDR1 and CDR2 sequences are KGHSH and LQKENI. CDR3 in amino acids: CASSLQLEAFF. The DNA for the CDR3 is TGTGCCAGCTCACTTCAACTAGAAGCTTTCTTT.

This chain joins TRBV6-5 and TRBJ2-1; perhaps TRBD2 as D (5 bases). Looked up from germline, CDR1 is MNHEY and CDR2 is SVGAGI. Between the trimmed V and J ends, which lost 2 bases and 5 bases, there was a span of 10 bases. CDR3 length: 14 amino acids. This chain's CDR3 is CASSYDYRNNEQFF. The CDR3 coding sequence is TGTGCCAGCAGTTACGACTACCGGAACAATGAGCAGTTCTTC.